This T cell receptor (beta chain) was sequenced in a study of T cell repertoires in cytomegalovirus infection (dated by TCRdb to between 2017 and 2020). Context from the whole study: Donor HLA type was relevant to the analysis, because carriage of CMV infection together with the matching HLA type was indicated by public TCR beta signatures. Paper-wide results and their limitations: The ex vivo response was dominated by HLA-C-restricted CMV-specific TCR beta clonotypes, which also provided the single most frequent clonotype in two of eight donors. Carriers of CMV infection plus the relevant HLA type were discriminated by the cumulative frequency of public TCR beta family members in the study cohort and in an independent roughly 350-donor cohort.

This clonotype has ten or more counts. Which antigen it targets is not known. There are no base qualities to consult, and no much larger clone falls within one base. Looking up the germline V gene yields CDR1 MNHEY and CDR2 SVGAGI. The CDR3 numbers 15 residues from cysteine through phenylalanine. Of the read, only the CDR3 DNA is kept; its 45 bases are in frame from base 1. The germline V and J ends show losses of 5 bases and 6 bases respectively, and no gene match explains 7 bases of the junction. Instrument on record: Illumina HiSeq 1500. The public reads were quality trimmed at Q25 with fastp and then assembled into clones with MiXCR by TCRdb, keeping productive beta chains. Each record represents a unique CDR3 protein, reported with the most common genes and DNA among its rows. The sample table contains some 150,000 distinct CDR3 sequences; only one count was recorded for about 6.5% of them. Jointly, the top ten make up approximately 19% of the sample.

This receptor chain uses TRBV6-5 and TRBJ2-7, with 13 central nucleotides matching TRBD2. The clonotype was recovered from a human donor in good health (CMV status not recorded). Some clones in this sample may be carry-over from other donors' samples. The specimen was PBMCs. CDR3 reads: CASSPGTSGETEQYF. The DNA sequence is given as TGTGCCAGCAGTCCCGGGACTAGCGGGGAAACCGAGCAGTACTTC.